The source of this T cell receptor beta chain is a study of radiotherapy plus CTLA-4 blockade in lung cancer. Study observations and caveats: The best predictor of response was reported to be early blood T cell clone dynamics, with interferon-beta. TCR clones of tumor origin grew in blood after radiotherapy plus ipilimumab.

There are 13 residues in the CDR3. Trimming stripped 6 bases from V and 7 bases from J, with 13 bases between. CDR1 and CDR2 (germline): SNHLY, FYNNEI. On this clone: Its specificity is unknown.

TCRdb keeps only in-frame clones here, not all; method: immunoSEQ multiplex PCR. The sample yields 90,000 to 100,000 clones, 85% to 90% seen once. Receiving focal radiation plus CTLA-4 blockade with ipilimumab were patients who had chemo-refractory metastatic non-small-cell lung cancer. The sample consisted of peripheral blood, taken from a patient treated with radiotherapy plus ipilimumab. The V and J genes are TRBV2 and TRBJ2-4, with D tentatively TRBD2 (7 bases). The origin of this receptor is a human donor with non-small cell lung cancer that progressed on radiotherapy plus ipilimumab. The CDR3 DNA is TGTGCCAGCAGAAGGGGGACTACGAACATTCAGTACTTC. Translating it yields CASRRGTTNIQYF. The complete variable domain, with remaining parts taken from reference TRBV2 and TRBJ2-4, reads EPEVTQTPSHQVTQMGQEVILRCVPISNHLYFYWYRQILGQKVEFLVSFYNNEISEKSEIFDDQFSVERPDGSNFTLKIRSTKLEDSAMYFCASRRGTTNIQYFGAGTRLSVL.